The next 10 T cell receptor beta chains were all read from a single sample in a study of blood T cells in healthy people across ages. Next came a second PCR, run for about 7 to 12 cycles, which used a sample-barcoded 5' primer along with a J-beta primer mix. From the 5' RACE reads, TCRdb called clonotypes with MiXCR, one entry per CDR3 protein. The profile covers hundreds of thousands of distinct CDR3 sequences, with 60% to 80% appearing a single time and 28% taken by the ten largest. Material: blood. The receptors were gathered from a young man in good health.

A few counts support this clonotype. The chain has TRBV20-1 and TRBJ2-7; 10 nucleotides match TRBD2. Looked up from germline, CDR1 is DFQATT and CDR2 is SNEGSKA (reference sequence). With 0 bases clipped from V and 0 bases from J, the junction kept 8 bases outside the gene matches. This CDR3 region has 17 residues. The CDR3, as DNA: TGCAGTGCTAGAGATCTAGCGGGGGCCTCAAGCTCCTACGAGCAGTACTTC. This encodes CSARDLAGASSSYEQYF.

The chain has TRBV13 and TRBJ2-3; D is undetermined. The CDR3 extends over 12 amino acids. The V and J ends lost 8 bases and 3 bases respectively, with 9 bases between them. Germline assignment: CDR1 PRHDT and CDR2 FYEKMQ (reference sequence). This CDR3 reads CASGKRTDTQYF. The DNA of the CDR3 is TGTGCCAGCGGCAAAAGAACAGATACGCAGTATTTT. Full variable domain (outside the CDR3, taken from reference TRBV13 and TRBJ2-3): AAGVIQSPRHLIKEKRETATLKCYPIPRHDTVYWYQQGPGQDPQFLISFYEKMQSDKGSIPDRFSAQQFSDYHSELNMSSLELGDSALYFCASGKRTDTQYFGPGTRLTVL.

This rearrangement joins TRBV6-6 to TRBJ1-2; D gene ambiguous. The CDR3 covers 12 residues. Trimming cost V 4 bases and J 5 bases, with 8 bases left between them. CDR1 is MNHNY and CDR2 is SVGAGI in the germline V gene (reference sequence). Here the CDR3 reads CASSFDLYGYTF. The CDR3 DNA reads TGTGCCAGCAGTTTCGACTTATATGGCTACACCTTC.

This sequence joins TRBV14 and TRBJ2-1, with TRBD2 identical over 10 bases. Germline V lookup: CDR1 SGHDN, CDR2 FVKESK. The CDR3 has 15 residues. V was clipped by 3 bases and J by 10 bases; unmatched bases: 9. Written as DNA, the CDR3 is TGTGCCAGCAGCCACCCAGCGGGGGGGCGGGACGAGCAGTTCTTC. This gives the protein CASSHPAGGRDEQFF.

This clonotype was counted once. The chain has TRBV28 and TRBJ2-3, with 8 bases lining up with TRBD2. Germline lookup yields CDR1 MDHEN and CDR2 SYDVKM. The CDR3 runs to 12 residues. After removal of 5 bases from V and 10 bases from J, the junction contained 5 bases not matched to a gene. As DNA, the CDR3 is TGTGCCAGCAGTCTTAGCGGGGTGGCGCAGTATTTT. Amino acids: CASSLSGVAQYF.

V gene TRBV7-2 combines with J gene TRBJ1-5, with TRBD1 as a possible D gene (5 bases). This CDR3 contains 15 residues. Germline V gives CDR1 SGHTA, CDR2 FQGNSA. Trimming removed 5 bases at V and 3 bases at J, with 14 bases between. The chain's CDR3 is CASSGGTLDNQPQHF. CDR3 nucleotide sequence: TGTGCCAGCAGCGGAGGGACGCTAGACAATCAGCCCCAGCATTTT.

The rearrangement links TRBV20-1 to TRBJ2-3, with 10 bases aligning to TRBD2. The CDR3 sequence is 13 residues long. The germline CDR1 and CDR2 sequences are DFQATT and SNEGSKA (reference sequence). The trim removed 8 bases at V and 2 bases at J, leaving 4 bases unmatched. The CDR3 reads CSLSGGATDTQYF. The CDR3 DNA is TGCAGTTTAAGCGGGGGGGCCACAGATACGCAGTATTTT.

The rearrangement uses TRBV10-3 and TRBJ1-6, with TRBD1 matching 7 bases. J gave up 7 bases and V 6 bases, and 12 bases lay outside the gene matches. CDR1 and CDR2 (germline): ENHRY, SYGVKD. This CDR3 region has 16 residues. The CDR3 coding sequence is TGTGCCATCAGAGGGGACAGCGCCGGCCGAAATTCACCCCTCCACTTT. This encodes CAIRGDSAGRNSPLHF.

This chain joins TRBV7-8 and TRBJ2-1, with 12 bases aligning to TRBD2. The junction had 5 bases not matched to a gene; V was cut back by 3 bases and J by 2 bases. The germline V gene encodes CDR1 SGHVS and CDR2 FQNEAQ. The length of the CDR3 is 17 residues. CDR3 amino acids: CASSFLTSGGAYNEQFF. In nucleotides, the CDR3 is TGTGCCAGCAGCTTCTTGACTAGCGGGGGCGCCTACAATGAGCAGTTCTTC.

The J gene is TRBJ2-1, the V gene TRBV7-9; D tentatively fits TRBD1 or TRBD2 (6 bases each). Germline CDR1 is SEHNR and CDR2 is FQNEAQ (reference sequence). This CDR3 comprises 15 residues. Trimming took off 7 bases at V and 7 bases at J, with 20 bases between the two ends. CDR3 coding DNA: TGTGCCAGCACCCCAGGGGTCGGGAGCGTGAATGAGCAGTTCTTC. Its translation is CASTPGVGSVNEQFF.